The subject of this entry is one T cell receptor (beta chain). This entry is derived from a study of blood T cell repertoires in COVID-19. Clones were sequenced by immunoSEQ multiplex PCR, and TCRdb holds only the in-frame ones, with some missing. The sample contains about 140,000 clones, 70% to 80% of which appear only once. The CDR3 has 14 residues. J gave up 10 bases and V 6 bases, and 5 bases lay outside the gene matches. Germline loops: CDR1 LNHDA, CDR2 SQIVND (reference sequence). This chain joins TRBV19 and TRBJ1-6, with 11 bases fitting TRBD1. The sequence was collected from a woman older than 75 with active or convalescent COVID-19. Sequenced input: peripheral blood. This chain's CDR3 is CASSGTGGQSPLHF. Written as DNA, the CDR3 is TGTGCCAGTAGCGGGACAGGGGGACAGTCACCCCTCCACTTT.